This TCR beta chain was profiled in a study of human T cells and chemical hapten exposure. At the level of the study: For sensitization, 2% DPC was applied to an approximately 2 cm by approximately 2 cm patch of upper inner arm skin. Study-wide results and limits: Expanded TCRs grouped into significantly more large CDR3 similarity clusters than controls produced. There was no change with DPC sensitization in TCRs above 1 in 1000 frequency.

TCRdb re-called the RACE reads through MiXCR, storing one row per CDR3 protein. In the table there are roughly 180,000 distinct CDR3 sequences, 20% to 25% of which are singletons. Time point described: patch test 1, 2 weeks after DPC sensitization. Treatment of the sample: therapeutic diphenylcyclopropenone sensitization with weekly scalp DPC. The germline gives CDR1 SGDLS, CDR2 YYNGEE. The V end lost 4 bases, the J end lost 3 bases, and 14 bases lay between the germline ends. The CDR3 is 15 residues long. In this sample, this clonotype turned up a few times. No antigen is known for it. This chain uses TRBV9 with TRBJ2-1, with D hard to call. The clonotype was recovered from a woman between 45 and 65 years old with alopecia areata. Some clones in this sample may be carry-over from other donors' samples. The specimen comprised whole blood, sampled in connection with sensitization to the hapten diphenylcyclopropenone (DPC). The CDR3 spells CASSLTPLLYNEQFF. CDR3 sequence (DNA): TGTGCCAGCAGCCTAACACCTTTACTCTACAATGAGCAGTTCTTC.